Sequencing of this T cell receptor (beta chain) was carried out in a study of spatial heterogeneity in lung cancer. Study at large: Among detected sequences, beta-chain ones consistently exceeded alpha-chain ones in number. In the raw reads, each unique TCR and UMI combination was present more than ten times on average.

MiXCR, applied by TCRdb to the 5' RACE reads, yields one record per CDR3 protein. The sample shows 4,000 to 4,500 distinct CDR3 sequences, around 16% of them seen only once. Documented time point: sample taken at primary tumor resection. The study sequenced unsorted whole RNA from tumor, nontumor lung or frozen PBMC. The donors, 60 to 80 patients with untreated early-stage non-small cell lung cancer, provided the samples. This clonotype was seen at least ten times. What it recognizes is unknown. The CDR3 extends over 18 amino acids. From germline, CDR1 is MDHEN and CDR2 SYDVKM. The V end was cut by 3 bases, the J end by 0 bases, with 15 bases between. Broader study findings: Ubiquitous, expanded tumor-derived TCRs were more frequently observed in blood at resection than at follow-up.

The sequenced sample was PBMCs, obtained at surgery. The chain carries TRBV28 and TRBJ1-6, with D hard to call. The clonotype comes from a male donor with early-stage non-small cell lung cancer. CDR3 protein: CASSFGQSAGSYNSPLHF. The CDR3 region has the DNA TGTGCCAGCAGTTTCGGTCAATCAGCCGGCTCCTATAATTCACCCCTCCACTTT.